This T cell receptor beta chain was observed in a study of neurological immune-mediated disorders. Only a few counts were recorded for this clonotype. Its antigen is not known. Synthesis of cDNA was accomplished via 5'RACE employing 10-nucleotide random UMIs. TCRdb fed the 5' RACE reads into MiXCR, producing one record per CDR3 protein. The sample yields about 41,000 distinct CDR3 sequences, about an eighth seen once. Maryland, USA blood bank volunteers served as healthy controls. Libraries used 2 million unsorted PBMCs kept frozen in RNAlater. General study findings and limits: HTLV-1-associated myelopathy showed the most TCR clonal expansion; multiple sclerosis the least, below healthy controls.

In germline, CDR1 is SGHVS, CDR2 FQNEAQ. Trimming stripped 1 base from V and 2 bases from J, with 12 bases between. The CDR3 loop spans 16 amino acids. Input material: PBMCs. The chain has TRBV7-8 and TRBJ2-1, with a possible D match to TRBD2 (6 bases). This clonotype was sampled from a female donor in good health. CDR3 in amino acids: CASSLGGGAAYNEQFF. Here the CDR3 DNA reads TGTGCCAGCAGCTTAGGGGGCGGGGCCGCCTACAATGAGCAGTTCTTC.